The T cell receptor (beta chain) described here comes from a study of control samples from healthy donors and cancer patients. TCRdb's table, derived via immunoSEQ multiplex PCR, lists solely in-frame clones and lacks some. In the table there are approximately 71,000 clones, approximately 89% of which are singletons. Specimen: PBMCs. The receptor's source is a man aged 60-69 years with lung cancer.

The CDR3 here is CASSPDRGGTGELFF. CDR3 nucleotides: TGCGCCAGCAGCCCCGACAGGGGTGGGACCGGGGAGCTGTTTTTT. V gene TRBV5-1 combines with J gene TRBJ2-2; 8 positions match TRBD1. This CDR3 has 15 residues. Looked up from germline, CDR1 is SGHRS and CDR2 is YFSETQ. Losses at the gene ends were 4 bases for V and 5 bases for J; bases not matched to a gene: 7. Based on the CDR3 plus reference TRBV5-1 and TRBJ2-2, the full variable domain is KAGVTQTPRYLIKTRGQQVTLSCSPISGHRSVSWYQQTPGQGLQFLFEYFSETQRNKGNFPGRFSGRQFSNSRSEMNVSTLELGDSALYLCASSPDRGGTGELFFGEGSRLTVL.